This TCR beta chain was captured by sequencing in a study of blood T cell repertoires in COVID-19. Study-level background: Both acute and convalescent COVID-19 samples were obtained from the United States, Italy and Spain.

J was trimmed by 4 bases and V by 4 bases; bases with no gene match: 9. The germline V gene encodes CDR1 LGHNA and CDR2 YNFKEQ. The CDR3 is 15 residues long. Authors' methods: The assay estimated nucleated cells by amplifying reference gene primers. This table comes from immunoSEQ multiplex PCR, and its TCRdb copy is limited to in-frame clones, with some not included. That table supplies the V and J calls and clone size; D and trimming were determined from the DNA. The top ten clones hold approximately 8.4% of a sample with about 150,000 clones, around 81% of them seen once. The V and J genes are TRBV4-2 and TRBJ2-5; 7 nucleotides match TRBD2. Specimen: peripheral blood. This TCR was recovered from a human donor with acute or convalescent COVID-19. The donor label of this sample is uncertain. This chain's CDR3 is CASSPSPGEGETQYF. The CDR3 DNA follows: TGTGCCAGCAGCCCGAGCCCCGGGGAGGGAGAGACCCAGTACTTC.